This is a list of T cell receptor beta chains from one sample in a study of long-term antiretroviral therapy in people with HIV. Profiled with immunoSEQ multiplex PCR; TCRdb holds only in-frame clones, not every one. Of roughly 29,000 clones in the sample, 85% to 95% were seen once. This sample comprised unsorted PBMCs, obtained 5.3 years after starting antiretroviral therapy. Receptors originate from a middle-aged man with HIV. Both conserved end residues are part of each CDR3. D genes are given only for firm matches. Clone size is not always given. Where it is, it says once, few, many or a class for expanded clones.

>TRBV11-2|TRBD1|once|TRBJ1-2
TGTGCCAGCAGCTTATCCACAGGGGGCGGGAACTATGGCTACACCTTC
CASSLSTGGGNYGYTF
>TRBV6-5|TRBD1|-|TRBJ2-7
TGTGCCAGCAGGGAAAACAGGGGTCCCTACGAGCAGTACTTC
CASRENRGPYEQYF
>TRBV5-1|-|-|TRBJ1-2
TGCGCCAGCAGCTCCGGAGGGGGTGCCGGCTACACCTTC
CASSSGGGAGYTF
>TRBV6-6|TRBD2|-|TRBJ2-7
TGTGCCAGCAGTCTAGCGGGGGATCTATCCTACGAGCAGTACTTC
CASSLAGDLSYEQYF
>TRBV10-1|-|once|TRBJ1-4
TGCGCCAGCAGTGAGCCCGGACAGAATGAAAAACTGTTTTTT
CASSEPGQNEKLFF
>TRBV19|-|once|TRBJ1-5
TGTGCCAGTAGTAACAGACTGAATCAGCCCCAGCATTTT
CASSNRLNQPQHF
>TRBV5-6|-|-|TRBJ1-2
TGTGCCAGCAGTTTCCGCCGCGGACTCTATGGCTACACCTTC
CASSFRRGLYGYTF
>TRBV4-1|-|-|TRBJ2-7
TGCGCCAGCAGCCAAGTAGGGGGTCGGGCCAGAACCTCCTCCTACGAGCAGTACTTC
CASSQVGGRARTSSYEQYF
>TRBV5-4|-|-|TRBJ1-1
TGTGCCAGCAGCTTGGGGGGGGCAGGGGCCGCTGAAGCTTTCTTT
CASSLGGAGAAEAFF
>TRBV19|-|-|TRBJ1-5
TGTGCCAGTAGTACGTCGACCCCAGGGATCGGCAATCAGCCCCAGCATTTT
CASSTSTPGIGNQPQHF
>TRBV7-6|-|-|TRBJ1-1
TGTGCCAGCAGCTTAGCCACTCCAGGCACTGAAGCTTTCTTT
CASSLATPGTEAFF
>TRBV4-1|TRBD1|-|TRBJ1-6
TGCGCCAGCAGCCAAGGGGGACAGGGGGTCTATAATTCACCCCTCCACTTT
CASSQGGQGVYNSPLHF
>TRBV5-1|-|-|TRBJ2-7
TGCGCCAGCAGCTTGTATCACGAGCAGTACTTC
CASSLYHEQYF
>TRBV6-6|-|few|TRBJ1-1
TGTGCCAGCAGCCGAATTGGGGCTTTCTTT
CASSRIGAFF
>TRBV30|-|once|TRBJ2-1
TGTGCCTCAAGGGGGGCGAATGAGCAGTTCTTC
CASRGANEQFF
>TRBV6-5|-|-|TRBJ1-1
TGTGCCAGCAGTCAGACGAACACTGAAGCTTTCTTT
CASSQTNTEAFF
>TRBV19|TRBD1|once|TRBJ1-5
TGTGCCAGTAGTATTAGGAACAGGGGATCCCTCCATCAGCCCCAGCATTTT
CASSIRNRGSLHQPQHF
>TRBV5-1|TRBD1|-|TRBJ1-2
TGCGCCAGCAGCCCTCAGGGGGACTATGGCTACACCTTC
CASSPQGDYGYTF
>TRBV2|-|-|TRBJ2-7
TGTGCCATGTCTTACCGGGGGCCTAGCTCCTACGAGCAGTACTTC
CAMSYRGPSSYEQYF
>TRBV18|-|-|TRBJ1-1
TGTGCCAGCTCACTGAACAGGGACACTGAAGCTTTCTTT
CASSLNRDTEAFF
>TRBV2|TRBD1|once|TRBJ2-5
TGTGCCAGCAGTCCTGAGACAGGGGGCCGACAGACCCAGTACTTC
CASSPETGGRQTQYF
>TRBV10-2|TRBD1|-|TRBJ2-1
TGCGCCAGCAGCGACAGGGGGACCGACAATGAGCAGTTCTTC
CASSDRGTDNEQFF
>TRBV29-1|-|-|TRBJ1-2
TGCAGCGCCTCCGACAGCTATGGCTACACCTTC
CSASDSYGYTF
>TRBV19|-|-|TRBJ2-2
TGTGCCAGTACTAGCGCCGGGGAGCTGTTTTTT
CASTSAGELFF
>TRBV27|TRBD2|-|TRBJ2-7
TGTGCCAGCAGCTCGGGGGGGGGCTACGAGCAGTACTTC
CASSSGGGYEQYF
>TRBV5-1|TRBD2|-|TRBJ2-7
TGCGCCAGCAGCTTGAGGTCTAGCGGGTACGAGCAGTACTTC
CASSLRSSGYEQYF
>TRBV4-1|-|-|TRBJ2-4
TGCGCCAGCAGCCAAGATCGGGCTAGCGCGGGAAACATTCAGTACTTC
CASSQDRASAGNIQYF
>TRBV28|-|-|TRBJ1-6
TGTGCCAGCAGTTTATCCCTAGGGAGGGGAAGTTCACCCCTCCACTTT
CASSLSLGRGSSPLHF
>TRBV5-5|-|-|TRBJ1-6
TGTGCCAGCAGCCTCTCCTCACGGGGCTCACCCCTCCACTTT
CASSLSSRGSPLHF
>TRBV19|TRBD1|-|TRBJ2-7
TGTGCCAGTAGTACGGTAACAGGGGCCTACGAGCAGTACTTC
CASSTVTGAYEQYF
>TRBV7-9|-|-|TRBJ1-4
TGTGCCAGCAGCTTCCGAGGCCTTAATGAAAAACTGTTTTTT
CASSFRGLNEKLFF
>TRBV11-2|-|-|TRBJ1-2
TGTGCCAGCAGTCAACTAGGGTTCGGTAACTATGGCTACACCTTC
CASSQLGFGNYGYTF
>TRBV9|-|-|TRBJ2-3
TGTGCCAGCAGCGTTACGGGCACAGATACGCAGTATTTT
CASSVTGTDTQYF
>TRBV9|-|-|TRBJ2-3
TGTGCCAGCAGCGCTGGACACGCCAGCACAGATACGCAGTATTTT
CASSAGHASTDTQYF
>TRBV6-5|TRBD2|-|TRBJ2-3
TGTGCCAGCAGTTACCCCCAGTGCGGGGGGAGAGATACGCAGTATTTT
CASSYPQCGGRDTQYF
>TRBV5-1|-|-|TRBJ1-3
TGCGCCAGCAGCTTGGATTGGGGGACTGGAAACACCATATATTTT
CASSLDWGTGNTIYF
>TRBV7-9|-|-|TRBJ1-2
TGTGCCAGCAGCTCCTCTTTGACTACTAACTATGGCTACACCTTC
CASSSSLTTNYGYTF
>TRBV6-5|-|-|TRBJ2-7
TGTGCCAGCAGTTACTCGAATGGAGCCAACTACGAGCAGTACTTC
CASSYSNGANYEQYF
>TRBV13|-|-|TRBJ2-7
TGTGCCAGCAGCCCAGGAGGGGGCTACGAGCAGTACTTC
CASSPGGGYEQYF
>TRBV7-8|-|-|TRBJ2-7
TGTGCCAGCAGCTTAGGACGGGGGGCCTCCTACGAGCAGTACTTC
CASSLGRGASYEQYF
>TRBV2|TRBD1|-|TRBJ1-2
TGTGCCACCCCTGGGATAATAGGGGACAGGGGCATGCCAAACTATGGCTACACCTTC
CATPGIIGDRGMPNYGYTF
>TRBV7-7|-|once|TRBJ2-2
TGTGCCAGCAGCTTAGAAAGGGACACCGGGGAGCTGTTTTTT
CASSLERDTGELFF
>TRBV30|-|-|TRBJ1-5
TGTGCCTGGAGCCTGACAACCGGGACATCAAGCAATCAGCCCCAGCATTTT
CAWSLTTGTSSNQPQHF
>TRBV5-1|-|-|TRBJ1-5
TGCGCCAGCAGCTTTGGGGGTCAGCCCCAGCATTTT
CASSFGGQPQHF
>TRBV6-6|-|-|TRBJ2-7
TGTGCCAGCAGTTACTCGATAGACCCGTCCTACGAGCAGTACTTC
CASSYSIDPSYEQYF
>TRBV5-5|-|-|TRBJ2-3
TGTGCCAGCAGCCTCGCAGATACGCAGTATTTT
CASSLADTQYF
>TRBV28|-|once|TRBJ1-5
TGTGCCAGCAGTTTAACTCAGCCCCAGCATTTT
CASSLTQPQHF
>TRBV6-5|TRBD1|few|TRBJ2-7
TGTGCCAGCAGTCCCGGGACAGGGTACTCCTACGAGCAGTACTTC
CASSPGTGYSYEQYF
>TRBV7-2|-|-|TRBJ2-5
TGTGCCAGCAGCTCCCAGGGGTACCAAGAGACCCAGTACTTC
CASSSQGYQETQYF
>TRBV6-6|TRBD1|-|TRBJ2-7
TGTGCCAGCACCCCCGGGACAGAGTCTTCCTACGAGCAGTACTTC
CASTPGTESSYEQYF
>TRBV6-1|-|-|TRBJ2-7
TGTGCCAGCAGTGAGGAAGACGGACCCTACGAGCAGTACTTC
CASSEEDGPYEQYF
>TRBV5-6|-|medium-sized|TRBJ2-6
TGTGCCAGCAGCTCGAAGTTCGGGGGCTCATTGGGGGCCAACGTCCTGACTTTC
CASSSKFGGSLGANVLTF